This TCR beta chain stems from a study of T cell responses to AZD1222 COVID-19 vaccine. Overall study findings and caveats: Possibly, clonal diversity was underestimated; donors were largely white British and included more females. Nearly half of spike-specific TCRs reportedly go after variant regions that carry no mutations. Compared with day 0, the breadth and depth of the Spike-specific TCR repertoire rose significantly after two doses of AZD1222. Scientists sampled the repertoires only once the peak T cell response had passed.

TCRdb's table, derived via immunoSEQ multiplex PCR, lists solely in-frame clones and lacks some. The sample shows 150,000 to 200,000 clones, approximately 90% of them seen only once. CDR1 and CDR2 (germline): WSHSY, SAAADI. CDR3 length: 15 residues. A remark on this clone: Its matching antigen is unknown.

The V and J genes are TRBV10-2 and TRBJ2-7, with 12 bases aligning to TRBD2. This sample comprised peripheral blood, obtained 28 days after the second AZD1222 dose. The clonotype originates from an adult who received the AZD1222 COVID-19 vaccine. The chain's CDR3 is CAAQQGLAGTYEQYF. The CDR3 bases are TGCGCTGCGCAGCAAGGACTAGCGGGGACCTACGAGCAGTACTTC.